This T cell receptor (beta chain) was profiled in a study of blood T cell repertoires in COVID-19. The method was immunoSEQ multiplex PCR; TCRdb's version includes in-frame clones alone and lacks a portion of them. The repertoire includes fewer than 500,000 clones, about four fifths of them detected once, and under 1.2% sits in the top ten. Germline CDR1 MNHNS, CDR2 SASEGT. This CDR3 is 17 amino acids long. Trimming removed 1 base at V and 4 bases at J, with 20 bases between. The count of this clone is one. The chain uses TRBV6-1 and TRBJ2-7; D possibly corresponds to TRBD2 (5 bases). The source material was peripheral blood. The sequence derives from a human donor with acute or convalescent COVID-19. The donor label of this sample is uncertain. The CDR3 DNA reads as TGTGCCAGCAGTGAAGGAAGAGCGGCCCGAGCTATGTACGAGCAGTACTTC. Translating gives CASSEGRAARAMYEQYF.